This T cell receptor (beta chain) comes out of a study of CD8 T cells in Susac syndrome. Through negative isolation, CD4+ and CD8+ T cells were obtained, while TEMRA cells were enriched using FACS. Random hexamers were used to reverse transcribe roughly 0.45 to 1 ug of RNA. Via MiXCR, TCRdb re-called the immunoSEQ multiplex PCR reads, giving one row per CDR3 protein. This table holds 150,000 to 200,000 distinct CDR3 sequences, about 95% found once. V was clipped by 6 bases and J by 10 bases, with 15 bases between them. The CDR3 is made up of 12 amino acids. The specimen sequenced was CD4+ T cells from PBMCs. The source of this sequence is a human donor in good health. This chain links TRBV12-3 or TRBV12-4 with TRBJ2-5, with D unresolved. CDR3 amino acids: CASSYLGNDQYF. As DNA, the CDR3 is TGTGCCAGCAGCTACCTCGGAAACGACCAGTACTTC.